This T cell receptor beta chain was recorded in a study of T cell responses to AZD1222 COVID-19 vaccine. Study observations and caveats: Two doses of AZD1222 preceded a rise in Spike-specific TCR breadth and depth. Baseline seropositivity characterized only six or seven AZD1222 recipients. Reportedly, close to half of spike-specific TCRs are directed against unmutated variant regions.

This CDR3 spans 14 amino acids. From germline, CDR1 is GTSNPN and CDR2 SVGIG (reference sequence). The V end was cut by 4 bases, the J end by 3 bases, with 15 bases between. This table comes from immunoSEQ multiplex PCR, and its TCRdb copy is limited to in-frame clones, with some not included. The table has about 150,000 clones, 90% seen once. Details on this clone: Antigen: not known.

The chain links TRBV30 to TRBJ1-2, with D perhaps TRBD1 (6 bases). The starting material was peripheral blood, obtained 28 days after the second AZD1222 dose. This receptor was taken from an adult who received the AZD1222 COVID-19 vaccine. CDR3 in amino acids: CAWTQGYVDYGYTF. The CDR3 region has the DNA TGTGCCTGGACCCAGGGGTACGTCGACTATGGCTACACCTTC.